This TCR beta chain was observed in a study of blood T cell repertoires in COVID-19. Study at large: Sample material is recorded as cDNA or gDNA derived from T cells, B-cell-depleted T cells, or PBMCs.

TCRdb keeps only in-frame clones here, not all; method: immunoSEQ multiplex PCR. Of about 91,000 clones listed, over 70% were seen once; the top ten hold about 10%. V gave up 6 bases and J gave up 1 base, with 7 bases separating them. The CDR3 has 13 residues. This TCR derives from an elderly woman with acute or convalescent COVID-19. Sequencing used peripheral blood. The J gene is TRBJ2-1, the V gene TRBV12-3 or TRBV12-4; D is perhaps TRBD1 (5 bases). CDR3 amino acids: CASRRGSYNEQFF. The CDR3 DNA reads as TGTGCCAGCAGAAGGGGTTCCTACAATGAGCAGTTCTTC.